This T cell receptor beta chain is from a study of T cell responses to AZD1222 COVID-19 vaccine. Findings of the study overall: No repertoire was sampled before or during the peak T cell response, only after it. Regions left unmutated in variants are reportedly the target of nearly half of spike-specific TCRs.

The repertoire was sequenced with immunoSEQ multiplex PCR; TCRdb's copy has only in-frame clones and lacks some. The sample has 170,000 or so clones, around 90% seen once. Turning to this clone: Its target is unknown.

The CDR3 contains 15 residues. V was clipped by 5 bases and J by 5 bases, with 13 bases between them. Germline loops: CDR1 SGHTA, CDR2 FQGNSA. This TCR derives from an adult in good health. This chain joins TRBV7-2 and TRBJ2-6; possibly TRBD1 for D (7 bases). The sequencing used peripheral blood, collected on day 0 of AZD1222 vaccination. The CDR3 loop is CASSVQGGRANVLTF. The CDR3, as DNA: TGTGCCAGCAGCGTGCAGGGGGGTCGGGCCAACGTCCTGACTTTC.